This T cell receptor (beta chain) was captured by sequencing in a study of PD-L1 blockade in urothelial cancer. The V segment lost 5 bases and the J segment 6 bases; nucleotides outside the gene matches: 19. This CDR3 contains 17 residues. Germline CDR1 KGHSH, CDR2 LQKENI. Method: immunoSEQ multiplex PCR; TCRdb's copy keeps in-frame clones and lacks some. The table lists under 30,000 clones, around 87% of them singletons. The V gene is TRBV18, the J gene TRBJ2-7, with TRBD1 matching 7 bases. The source of this sequence is a man between 45 and 60 years old with urothelial cancer. This specimen was PBMCs, taken around atezolizumab (anti-PD-L1) treatment. The DNA for the CDR3 is TGTGCCAGCTCATCAACTCGGGACAGAGGAAAGGAAATCGAGCAGTACTTC. It specifies CASSSTRDRGKEIEQYF.